These T cell receptor beta chains were read from a single sample in a study of cytomegalovirus exposure and HLA in healthy donors. Using immunoSEQ multiplex PCR, the repertoire was profiled, and TCRdb retains in-frame clones only, with some absent. Of some 54,000 clones detected, 80% to 95% appear once; the ten largest clones hold 2.5% to 3.5%. What was sequenced was PBMCs. These receptors all come from a man between 18 and 29 years old in good health and CMV-seronegative. Both conserved end residues are part of each CDR3. A D gene is named only where the DNA matches it firmly. Part of the rows lack a size; the others show once, few, many or a class for expanded clones.

V gene	J gene	clone size	D gene	CDR3 protein	CDR3 DNA
TRBV4-1	TRBJ1-1	few	TRBD1	CASSQVGTENTEAFF	TGCGCCAGCAGCCAAGTAGGGACAGAAAACACTGAAGCTTTCTTT
TRBV30	TRBJ2-5	.	.	CAWSRPEEDGYF	TGTGCCTGGAGTCGACCTGAGGAGGATGGGTACTTC
TRBV28	TRBJ1-2	.	.	CASSLAPAKAGNYGYTF	TGTGCCAGCAGTTTGGCCCCCGCGAAGGCGGGTAACTATGGCTACACCTTC
TRBV10-3	TRBJ2-7	.	TRBD2	CAISGGAGESYEQYF	TGTGCCATCAGTGGAGGAGCGGGAGAGTCCTACGAGCAGTACTTC
TRBV6-1	TRBJ2-7	.	TRBD2	CASRAAGGYEQYF	TGTGCCAGCAGAGCAGCGGGAGGCTACGAGCAGTACTTC
TRBV5-1	TRBJ2-7	.	TRBD1	CASSLTGGYEQYF	TGCGCCAGCAGCTTGACAGGGGGTTACGAGCAGTACTTC
TRBV30	TRBJ1-4	.	.	CAWSPGATNEKLFF	TGTGCCTGGAGTCCAGGGGCAACTAATGAAAAACTGTTTTTT
TRBV18	TRBJ2-1	.	.	CASSLAPIGSYNEQFF	TGTGCCAGCTCACTTGCCCCGATCGGCTCCTACAATGAGCAGTTCTTC
TRBV7-9	TRBJ1-1	.	.	CASSLAHQGSEAFF	TGTGCCAGCAGCTTAGCGCATCAGGGGTCTGAAGCTTTCTTT
TRBV30	TRBJ1-2	.	TRBD1	CAWSVEPRTGRSYGYTF	TGTGCCTGGAGTGTAGAACCCCGGACAGGGAGGAGCTATGGCTACACCTTC
TRBV2	TRBJ2-4	.	TRBD1	CASRGQRNIQYF	TGTGCCAGCAGGGGACAGAGAAACATTCAGTACTTC
TRBV11-1	TRBJ2-5	.	.	CASSLDGGQETQYF	TGTGCCAGCAGCTTAGATGGCGGCCAAGAGACCCAGTACTTC
TRBV4-1	TRBJ2-2	.	.	CASSQVAGLGNTGELFF	TGCGCCAGCAGCCAAGTGGCGGGGCTGGGAAACACCGGGGAGCTGTTTTTT
TRBV2	TRBJ1-1	.	TRBD1	CARGQGGDVNTEAFF	TGTGCCAGAGGACAGGGGGGAGACGTGAACACTGAAGCTTTCTTT
TRBV5-1	TRBJ1-3	once	.	CASSWTEPGNTIYF	TGCGCCAGCAGCTGGACAGAGCCTGGAAACACCATATATTTT
TRBV29-1	TRBJ2-1	few	.	CSVEDPGVSGSNEQFF	TGCAGCGTTGAAGATCCGGGGGTGTCAGGAAGCAATGAGCAGTTCTTC
TRBV28	TRBJ2-7	.	TRBD1	CASSPTGTGTREQYF	TGTGCCAGCAGTCCAACCGGGACAGGGACACGGGAGCAGTACTTC
TRBV5-1	TRBJ1-1	once	TRBD1	CASSFSGTGRTEAFF	TGCGCCAGCAGCTTTAGTGGGACAGGGAGGACTGAAGCTTTCTTT
TRBV5-1	TRBJ1-4	.	TRBD1	CASSSSGTGSEKLFF	TGCGCCAGCAGCTCTTCCGGGACAGGCAGTGAAAAACTGTTTTTT
TRBV15	TRBJ2-1	.	TRBD2	CATSRDNLAGGYNEQFF	TGTGCCACCAGCAGAGACAATCTAGCGGGAGGTTACAATGAGCAGTTCTTC
TRBV15	TRBJ2-1	.	.	CATSRDSENEQFF	TGTGCCACCAGCAGAGATTCTGAGAATGAGCAGTTCTTC
TRBV27	TRBJ1-2	.	.	CASSLIRTEDGYTF	TGTGCCAGCAGTTTAATTAGGACGGAGGATGGCTACACCTTC
TRBV5-1	TRBJ1-2	.	TRBD1	CASSLAGQGDGYTF	TGCGCCAGCAGCTTGGCGGGCCAGGGGGATGGCTACACCTTC
TRBV2	TRBJ2-1	.	.	CASKADFSSYNEQFF	TGTGCCAGCAAGGCGGACTTTAGCTCCTACAATGAGCAGTTCTTC
TRBV5-4	TRBJ2-3	.	TRBD2	CASSLWGGTDTQYF	TGTGCCAGCAGCTTGTGGGGGGGGACAGATACGCAGTATTTT
TRBV5-8	TRBJ2-7	.	.	CASSPLTNFYSYEQYF	TGTGCCAGCAGCCCATTGACTAACTTTTACTCCTACGAGCAGTACTTC
TRBV9	TRBJ2-1	.	.	CASSVAGWDFYNEQFF	TGTGCCAGCAGCGTAGCTGGGTGGGACTTCTACAATGAGCAGTTCTTC
TRBV18	TRBJ2-7	.	.	CASSPVVTSNEQYF	TGTGCCAGCTCACCAGTGGTTACTAGCAACGAGCAGTACTTC
TRBV5-1	TRBJ2-1	.	.	CASSLGGGTAYNEQFF	TGCGCCAGCAGCTTGGGGGGCGGGACCGCCTACAATGAGCAGTTCTTC
TRBV19	TRBJ2-7	.	TRBD1	CASNHKGAEQYF	TGTGCCAGTAACCATAAGGGGGCCGAGCAGTACTTC
TRBV6-1	TRBJ2-7	.	TRBD2	CASRLAGDYEQYF	TGTGCCAGCAGACTAGCGGGAGACTACGAGCAGTACTTC
TRBV6-5	TRBJ2-1	few	.	CASSYNEAQKQFF	TGTGCCAGCAGTTACAACGAGGCGCAGAAGCAGTTCTTC
TRBV6-6	TRBJ2-7	few	TRBD1	CASSVTGGLGEQYF	TGTGCCAGCAGTGTGACAGGGGGGTTAGGGGAGCAGTACTTC
TRBV18	TRBJ2-3	.	.	CASTRPQGGDTQYF	TGTGCCAGCACACGACCCCAGGGGGGAGATACGCAGTATTTT
TRBV2	TRBJ2-1	few	.	CASSTLPYNEQFF	TGTGCCAGCAGTACCCTACCTTACAATGAGCAGTTCTTC
TRBV6-1	TRBJ2-1	.	.	CASSERQREQFF	TGTGCCAGCAGTGAGCGACAGCGAGAGCAGTTCTTC
TRBV9	TRBJ1-5	.	.	CASSVEKGRFSNQPQHF	TGTGCCAGCAGCGTAGAAAAGGGGCGCTTTAGCAATCAGCCCCAGCATTTT
TRBV7-6	TRBJ1-1	.	TRBD1	CASSLGSGGGTEAFF	TGTGCCAGCAGCTTAGGGTCAGGGGGCGGCACTGAAGCTTTCTTT
TRBV7-9	TRBJ2-5	.	TRBD2	CASSFSTSGLQETQYF	TGTGCCAGCAGCTTTTCGACTAGCGGCCTCCAAGAGACCCAGTACTTC
TRBV6-5	TRBJ2-1	.	.	CASSYSGRRNDEQFF	TGTGCCAGCAGTTACTCCGGGAGACGAAATGATGAGCAGTTCTTC
TRBV10-1	TRBJ2-2	once	.	CASSGLLRTGELFF	TGCGCCAGCAGTGGTCTGTTGAGGACCGGGGAGCTGTTTTTT
TRBV2	TRBJ2-1	.	TRBD1	CASSSRGQGGHEQFF	TGTGCCAGCAGTTCTCGGGGACAGGGAGGACATGAGCAGTTCTTC
TRBV27	TRBJ1-5	once	.	CASSRRFHPQGSQPQHF	TGTGCCAGCAGCCGTCGATTTCATCCGCAGGGTAGTCAGCCCCAGCATTTT
TRBV29-1	TRBJ1-4	once	.	CSVGEGTNEKLFF	TGCAGCGTTGGGGAGGGGACTAATGAAAAACTGTTTTTT
TRBV6-6	TRBJ1-5	.	.	CASSYSRDQPQHF	TGTGCCAGCAGTTACTCCCGGGATCAGCCCCAGCATTTT